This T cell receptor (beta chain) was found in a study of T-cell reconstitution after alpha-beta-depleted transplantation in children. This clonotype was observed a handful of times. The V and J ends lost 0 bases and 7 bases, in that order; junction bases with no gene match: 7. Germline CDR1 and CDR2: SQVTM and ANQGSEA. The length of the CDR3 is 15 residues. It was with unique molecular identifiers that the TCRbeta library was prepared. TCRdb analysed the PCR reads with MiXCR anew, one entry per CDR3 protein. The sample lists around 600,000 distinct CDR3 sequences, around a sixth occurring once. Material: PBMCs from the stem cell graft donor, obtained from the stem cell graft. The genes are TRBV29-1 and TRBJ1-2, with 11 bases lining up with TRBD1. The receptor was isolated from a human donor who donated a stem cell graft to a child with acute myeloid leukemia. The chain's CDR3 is CSVEDQDRGLSGYTF. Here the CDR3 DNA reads TGCAGCGTTGAAGATCAGGACAGGGGGCTTAGTGGCTACACCTTC.